A selection of T cell receptor beta chains follows, all from one sample in a study of T-cell reconstitution after alpha-beta-depleted transplantation in children. One entry per CDR3 protein, called by TCRdb with MiXCR from the PCR reads. The sample contains 90,000 to 100,000 distinct CDR3 sequences, under 25% of which appear only once. Sequenced here: PBMCs, sampled before TCRalphabeta/CD19-depleted stem cell transplant. The receptors derive from a boy between 2 and 10 years old with acute lymphoblastic leukemia, due to receive a stem cell transplant. Each CDR3 is given with its conserved first and last residue. The D gene is left open where the match is weak. Where a row states a size, it is once, few, many or the class of an expanded clone; other rows omit it.

TRBJ2-3,TRBV28,many,-,CASSVPSGVKQYF,TGTGCCAGCAGTGTGCCGAGCGGAGTTAAGCAGTATTTT
TRBJ1-1,TRBV6-2/TRBV6-3,-,TRBD1,CASSYVTGATEAFF,TGTGCCAGCAGTTACGTGACAGGGGCCACTGAAGCTTTCTTT
TRBJ1-2,TRBV4-1,-,-,CASSQVARSNYGYTF,TGCGCCAGCAGCCAAGTAGCAAGATCTAACTATGGCTACACCTTC
TRBJ1-5,TRBV28,few,TRBD1,CASSQRTGGNQPQHF,TGTGCCAGCAGTCAAAGGACAGGGGGCAATCAGCCCCAGCATTTT
TRBJ2-7,TRBV29-1,few,TRBD1,CSVLTGGWLSYEQYF,TGCAGCGTTCTCACAGGGGGCTGGTTATCCTACGAGCAGTACTTC
TRBJ2-2,TRBV5-1,-,-,CASSLASAAPGELFF,TGCGCCAGCAGCTTGGCGTCGGCAGCGCCCGGGGAGCTGTTTTTT
TRBJ2-7,TRBV12-3/TRBV12-4,-,-,CASSFRRRLHYEQYF,TGTGCCAGCAGTTTCCGCAGGAGGCTGCACTACGAGCAGTACTTC
TRBJ2-7,TRBV7-2,once,-,CASSLGSGGTYQQYF,TGTGCCAGCAGCTTAGGGTCTGGCGGGACGTACCAGCAGTACTTC
TRBJ2-2,TRBV28,many,-,CASSHILRTGELFF,TGTGCCAGCAGCCACATCTTGCGCACCGGGGAGCTGTTTTTT
TRBJ1-1,TRBV6-1,few,-,CASRLRGMNTEAFF,TGTGCCAGCAGACTGAGGGGCATGAACACTGAAGCTTTCTTT
TRBJ2-3,TRBV20-1,few,-,CSGAEYTDTQYF,TGCAGTGGGGCGGAGTACACAGATACGCAGTATTTT
TRBJ2-7,TRBV12-3/TRBV12-4,few,-,CASSGLRGEQYF,TGTGCCAGCAGTGGACTCAGAGGAGAGCAGTACTTC
TRBJ2-7,TRBV28,few,-,CASKTQAYEQYF,TGTGCCAGCAAAACACAGGCCTACGAGCAGTACTTC
TRBJ2-6,TRBV7-2,-,-,CASSLVGTSSGANVLTF,TGTGCCAGCAGCTTAGTGGGGACAAGCTCTGGGGCCAACGTCCTGACTTTC
TRBJ2-3,TRBV6-5,-,TRBD2,CASSISGGSADTQYF,TGTGCCAGCAGTATCTCGGGAGGGTCGGCAGATACGCAGTATTTT
TRBJ1-2,TRBV7-2,many,TRBD1,CASSPPAGGFRGYTF,TGTGCCAGCAGCCCCCCGGCAGGGGGTTTTCGTGGCTACACCTTC
TRBJ2-3,TRBV10-3,-,-,CAISEGGILDTQYF,TGTGCCATCAGTGAGGGCGGGATTCTGGATACGCAGTATTTT
TRBJ2-7,TRBV20-1,-,TRBD2,CSALSSGIFEEQYF,TGCAGTGCCCTAAGTAGCGGGATTTTCGAAGAGCAGTACTTC
TRBJ2-1,TRBV7-6,-,TRBD2,CASSTTSGGWFEQFF,TGTGCCAGCAGCACCACTAGCGGAGGGTGGTTTGAGCAGTTCTTC
TRBJ2-1,TRBV5-1,-,TRBD2,CASSLLAEVRGYNEQFF,TGCGCCAGCAGTCTCCTAGCGGAGGTTAGAGGCTACAATGAGCAGTTCTTC
TRBJ2-5,TRBV20-1,few,TRBD2,CSASDWTIPPAGATRKTQYF,TGCAGTGCTAGTGACTGGACAATCCCCCCGGCGGGAGCGACGAGGAAGACCCAGTACTTC
TRBJ1-1,TRBV7-9,-,-,CASSLVTVGMSTEAFF,TGTGCCAGCAGCTTAGTCACGGTAGGGATGAGCACTGAAGCTTTCTTT
TRBJ2-1,TRBV9,-,TRBD2,CASSATRTSGANEQFF,TGTGCCAGCAGCGCTACTAGGACTAGCGGAGCAAATGAGCAGTTCTTC
TRBJ1-6,TRBV4-3,many,-,CASSSISSSSYNSPLHF,TGCGCCAGCAGTTCAATCAGCTCAAGCTCCTATAATTCACCCCTCCACTTT
TRBJ1-1,TRBV7-6,-,TRBD1,CASSSGQMTEAFF,TGTGCCAGCAGCTCGGGACAGATGACTGAAGCTTTCTTT
TRBJ1-1,TRBV12-3/TRBV12-4,-,-,CASSLEDGFEAFF,TGTGCCAGCAGTTTAGAGGACGGCTTTGAAGCTTTCTTT
TRBJ1-5,TRBV7-2,few,-,CASSLTGLRQPQHF,TGTGCCAGCAGCTTAACAGGGCTGAGACAGCCCCAGCATTTT
TRBJ2-1,TRBV20-1,few,-,CSASDGGEQFF,TGCAGTGCTTCCGACGGTGGTGAGCAGTTCTTC
TRBJ1-5,TRBV10-3,-,-,CAISPQENQPQHF,TGTGCCATCAGCCCCCAGGAGAATCAGCCCCAGCATTTT
TRBJ1-2,TRBV6-6,-,-,CASSYSKDGYTF,TGTGCCAGCAGTTACTCGAAAGATGGCTACACCTTC
TRBJ2-1,TRBV6-1,-,TRBD1,CASRKTGFNIHEQFF,TGTGCCAGCAGAAAGACAGGGTTTAATATTCATGAGCAGTTCTTC
TRBJ2-3,TRBV15,many,-,CATSRPNTDTQYF,TGTGCCACCAGCAGACCAAACACAGATACGCAGTATTTT
TRBJ2-2,TRBV7-8,-,-,CASIEGGGAFGELFF,TGTGCCAGCATCGAAGGAGGGGGTGCCTTCGGGGAGCTGTTTTTT
TRBJ2-7,TRBV5-1,-,-,CASSLEGSSYYEQYF,TGCGCCAGCAGCTTGGAAGGGAGTTCATACTACGAGCAGTACTTC
TRBJ2-1,TRBV20-1,-,-,CSARDEVEGGRTINEQFF,TGCAGTGCTAGAGATGAGGTAGAGGGGGGTCGAACTATCAATGAGCAGTTCTTC
TRBJ2-1,TRBV29-1,many,-,CSVEGVYNEQFF,TGCAGCGTTGAGGGAGTTTACAATGAGCAGTTCTTC
TRBJ2-7,TRBV20-1,-,TRBD2,CSASPGLVSYEQYF,TGCAGTGCAAGTCCGGGACTAGTCTCCTACGAGCAGTACTTC
TRBJ1-1,TRBV5-1,few,TRBD1,CASSRETGDTEAFF,TGCGCCAGCAGCCGGGAGACAGGGGACACTGAAGCTTTCTTT
TRBJ2-3,TRBV2,few,TRBD2,CASSVETSGGVRVTDTQYF,TGTGCCAGCAGTGTGGAGACTAGCGGAGGGGTACGGGTCACAGATACGCAGTATTTT
TRBJ2-1,TRBV20-1,-,-,CSARLSGGAWYNEQFF,TGCAGTGCTCGGCTTAGCGGAGGGGCTTGGTACAATGAGCAGTTCTTC
TRBJ2-7,TRBV7-9,-,-,CASSLATTGEQYF,TGTGCCAGCAGCTTAGCCACCACTGGCGAGCAGTACTTC
TRBJ2-5,TRBV7-2,many,-,CASSASETQYF,TGTGCCAGCAGCGCGTCGGAGACCCAGTACTTC
TRBJ2-7,TRBV5-5,-,-,CASSLAVGGDYSYEQYF,TGTGCCAGCAGCTTGGCGGTGGGCGGAGACTACTCCTACGAGCAGTACTTC
TRBJ2-1,TRBV6-5,-,TRBD1,CASSYFPPRDRDNEQFF,TGTGCCAGCAGTTACTTCCCGCCAAGGGACAGGGACAATGAGCAGTTCTTC
TRBJ2-7,TRBV28,-,TRBD2,CASSWTMGLAEGRYF,TGTGCCAGCAGTTGGACGATGGGACTAGCGGAGGGGCGGTACTTC
TRBJ2-1,TRBV20-1,many,-,CSARIAEYNEQFF,TGCAGTGCTAGGATAGCGGAGTACAATGAGCAGTTCTTC
TRBJ2-1,TRBV20-1,many,TRBD2,CSARTSGGLSYNEQFF,TGCAGTGCTAGGACTAGCGGAGGCCTCTCCTACAATGAGCAGTTCTTC
TRBJ1-1,TRBV20-1,many,-,CSARGRANTEAFF,TGCAGTGCTAGAGGACGGGCTAACACTGAAGCTTTCTTT
TRBJ2-1,TRBV5-1,-,TRBD2,CASSGLAGGAGNEQFF,TGCGCCAGCAGCGGATTAGCGGGGGGGGCGGGGAATGAGCAGTTCTTC
TRBJ2-1,TRBV12-3/TRBV12-4,-,-,CASSFRGGAGEQFF,TGTGCCAGCAGTTTCCGCGGAGGGGCCGGTGAGCAGTTCTTC
TRBJ2-3,TRBV2,-,-,CASRQRSGGADTQYF,TGTGCCAGCAGACAGAGGAGCGGAGGGGCAGATACGCAGTATTTT
TRBJ2-3,TRBV7-6,-,-,CASSSPGGAPTQYF,TGTGCCAGCAGCTCTCCGGGGGGCGCGCCTACGCAGTATTTT
TRBJ2-5,TRBV29-1,-,TRBD2,CSVVLGGGETQYF,TGCAGCGTCGTCCTGGGGGGGGGAGAGACCCAGTACTTC
TRBJ2-3,TRBV28,few,-,CASNPPGTDTQYF,TGTGCCAGCAACCCACCGGGCACAGATACGCAGTATTTT
TRBJ2-1,TRBV7-6,few,-,CASSLRGSRNEQFF,TGTGCCAGCAGCTTAAGAGGGAGTAGAAATGAGCAGTTCTTC
TRBJ1-2,TRBV20-1,-,TRBD1,CSAGQANYGYTF,TGCAGTGCTGGACAGGCTAACTATGGCTACACCTTC
TRBJ2-5,TRBV20-1,-,-,CSASGQDQETQYF,TGCAGTGCTAGCGGGCAGGACCAAGAGACCCAGTACTTC
TRBJ1-3,TRBV5-1,-,-,CASSLEVSRHTGNTIYF,TGCGCCAGCAGCTTGGAGGTGTCTCGGCACACTGGAAACACCATATATTTT
TRBJ1-1,TRBV5-6,few,TRBD1,CASSPQGANTEAFF,TGTGCCAGCAGCCCACAGGGGGCAAACACTGAAGCTTTCTTT